The clone carrying this T cell receptor (beta chain) was observed a few times. The antigen is undetermined. This sample stems from a study of T-cell reconstitution after alpha-beta-depleted transplantation in children. Unique molecular identifiers were built into the TCRbeta library. TCRdb ran MiXCR on the PCR reads and lists one entry per CDR3 protein. The data show some 830,000 distinct CDR3 sequences, with roughly 16% seen just once and around 4.5% held by the top ten. Study-wide results and limits: After transplant, high TCRbeta diversity at day 60 in some patients arose from surviving recipient T cells and thymic progenitors.

With V trimmed by 3 bases and J by 3 bases, 7 bases remained unmatched. The CDR3 has 14 residues. The germline V gene encodes CDR1 DFQATT and CDR2 SNEGSKA (reference sequence). This receptor was taken from a male patient younger than 18 who had a stem cell transplant for acute lymphoblastic leukemia, so the T cells may come from the graft donor. The V and J genes are TRBV20-1 and TRBJ1-2; 7 bases agree with TRBD1. Material: PBMCs, mostly from graft donor cells, obtained 360 days after TCRalphabeta/CD19-depleted stem cell transplant. The CDR3 DNA follows: TGCAGTGCTAGGGAAACAGGGGAGGACTATGGCTACACCTTC. Amino acids: CSARETGEDYGYTF.